This T cell receptor beta chain was profiled in a study of OX40 agonist ivuxolimab in advanced cancers. Background for the entire study: Ivuxolimab was a fully human IgG2 agonistic monoclonal antibody targeting the costimulatory receptor OX40 (CD134). Intravenous ivuxolimab was administered to patients every 2 weeks at six dose levels: 0.01, 0.1, 0.3, 1.5, 3 and 10 mg/kg. Of the approximately 50 patients in dose escalation, about 20 had hepatocellular carcinoma, some 15 had melanoma, 9 had renal cell carcinoma and 9 had head and neck cancer. In the dose-escalation cohort, roughly 80% of patients were male, and the mean age was roughly 60 years, with a range of about 23 to 90. Patients were allowed to have had prior anti-PD-1, anti-PD-L1 or anti-CTLA-4 therapy, and approximately 40% of the dose-escalation patients had been treated with checkpoint inhibitors. Partial responses occurred in three dose-escalation patients: two with cutaneous melanoma and one with hepatocellular carcinoma. Peripheral TCRbeta sequencing was intended to test whether TCR sequence diversity was altered and clonal T-cell expansion was caused by ivuxolimab. The monotherapy dose-escalation portion (N ≈ 50 patients) of the phase I ivuxolimab trial is reported in the paper.

Genomic DNA was extracted from sorted cells for sequencing of the TCRbeta CDR3 region. TCRbeta CDR3 regions were sequenced using the immunoSEQ Assay. The table was pulled from immuneACCESS by TCRdb, which kept in-frame rearrangements only. Such tables lose some clones; where checked, under half of the loss comes from unresolved V genes, and the rest has no known cause. The sample table lists roughly 73,000 clones, about 86% of them with a count of one. The ten largest account for 2.5% to 3.5% of the sample. The CDR3 covers 14 residues, taking in both the cysteine and the phenylalanine. The only DNA kept is the CDR3, 42 bases in frame from the first base. V is shortened by 3 bases, J by 4 bases, and the region joining them spans 10 bases. Reading the germline V gene (reference sequence) gives CDR1 LNHDA and CDR2 SQIVND. Patients with a history of autoimmune disease or receiving systemic immunosuppression were excluded from the trial. Peripheral blood for TCR sequencing was drawn from every dose cohort at baseline, at cycle 4 day 1 and at cycle 7 day 1. The samples were taken from a phase I, first-in-human, multicenter, open-label dose-escalation trial of ivuxolimab. Adults with locally advanced or metastatic melanoma, renal cell, hepatocellular, or head and neck squamous cell carcinoma were enrolled in the trial. Before TCR sequencing, CD4+ T cells and CD8+ T cells from peripheral blood were sorted into separate populations.

This clone was counted a single time. The antigen it binds to is not known. Per-nucleotide qualities are absent, and no much larger clonotype sits a single base away. Points the paper makes about the study in general: After ivuxolimab, expanded clones were on average more numerous among CD8+ T cells than among CD4+ T cells. Antigen specificity was not determined for the clonally expanded peripheral T cells. At doses of 0.1 to 3.0 mg/kg, clonal expansion of both CD4+ and CD8+ T cells in blood was seen between baseline and week 6. In the 0.1-3.0 mg/kg groups, partial responders were among the patients with the lowest normalized peripheral clonal expansion, particularly in CD8+ T cells. Low levels of normalized T-cell clonal expansion were also seen in some nonresponding patients.

The sequence was collected from an adult with an advanced solid tumor such as melanoma, head and neck, liver or kidney cancer. This chain is built from TRBV19 and TRBJ1-3; TRBD1 could be the D gene, as 6 bases match. Sequenced material: CD4+ or CD8+ T cells sorted from blood, taken in a trial of the OX40 agonist ivuxolimab. The CDR3 region: CASSMGAGGNTIYF. The base sequence is TGTGCCAGTAGTATGGGGGCAGGGGGAAACACCATATATTTT. Outside the CDR3, residues come from the reference TRBV19 and TRBJ1-3 proteins, so the full variable domain is: DGGITQSPKYLFRKEGQNVTLSCEQNLNHDAMYWYRQDPGQGLRLIYYSQIVNDFQKGDIAEGYSVSREKKESFPLTVTSAQKNPTAFYLCASSMGAGGNTIYFGEGSWLTVV.